Listed here are 30 T cell receptor beta chains from one sample, sequenced in a study of T cell responses to AZD1222 COVID-19 vaccine (dated by TCRdb to about 2021). Libraries came from the immunoSEQ multiplex PCR assay. TCRdb limited this immuneACCESS table to in-frame rearrangements with V and J called. A share of clones is missing; checked studies link under half to unresolved V genes, and the rest is unexplained. Counted in this sample were 130,000 to 150,000 clones; roughly 89% of them appeared once. The ten largest clonotypes hold 5.2% of the sample. The time point label, as the study defines it: baseline before first vaccination. The sequencing here drew on peripheral blood, taken on day 0 of AZD1222 vaccination. These receptors all come from an adult in good health.

The V gene is TRBV5-1, the J gene TRBJ2-1; 9 bases are a match to TRBD2. Trimming took 4 bases from V and 0 from J; bases not matched to a gene: 20. The CDR3 has 21 residues. Germline CDR1 reads SGHRS; CDR2 reads YFSETQ. The CDR3 reads CASSRPNLTSGPRSSYNEQFF. The CDR3 bases are TGCGCCAGCAGCCGACCGAATTTAACTAGCGGGCCGCGGAGCTCCTACAATGAGCAGTTCTTC.

The chain carries TRBV27 and TRBJ2-7; 9 positions agree with TRBD1. CDR3 length: 16 residues. Germline trimming cut 1 base from V and 2 bases from J; bases unmatched to any gene: 6. The germline gives CDR1 MNHEY, CDR2 SMNVEV (reference sequence). CDR3 bases: TGTGCCAGCAGTTTATGGGGGACAGGGACCCCCTACGAGCAGTACTTC. It yields the protein CASSLWGTGTPYEQYF.

This chain uses TRBV7-3 with TRBJ2-3, with 11 bases that match TRBD2. Germline trimming cut 2 bases from V and 2 bases from J; bases unmatched to any gene: 3. The CDR3 loop spans 16 amino acids. CDR1 and CDR2 from the germline V gene are SGHTA and FQGTGA. The CDR3 is CASSLLAGGNTDTQYF. Here the CDR3 DNA reads TGTGCCAGCAGCTTATTAGCGGGGGGGAACACAGATACGCAGTATTTT.

The rearrangement links TRBV5-1 to TRBJ2-7; tentatively, D is TRBD1 (6 bases). The CDR3 extends over 15 amino acids. V dropped 0 bases and J dropped 5 bases, with 15 bases sitting between them. Germline CDR1 and CDR2: SGHRS and YFSETQ. The CDR3 loop is CASSLGAGPGDEQYF. In DNA, the CDR3 is TGCGCCAGCAGCTTGGGCGCGGGCCCAGGGGACGAGCAGTACTTC.

This clone was counted once. The V call is TRBV6-6, the J call TRBJ1-5; D remains unclear. V gave up 2 bases and J gave up 7 bases, with 9 bases separating them. This CDR3 comprises 13 residues. The V gene's germline CDR1 is MNHNY and CDR2 SVGAGI (reference sequence). The CDR3 region has the DNA TGTGCCAGCAGTTACGTGGGCAGGCAGCCCCAGCATTTT. This gives the protein CASSYVGRQPQHF.

The V and J genes are TRBV2 and TRBJ2-1; D perhaps matches TRBD2 (5 bases). Germline-derived CDR1 and CDR2 are SNHLY and FYNNEI. There are 12 residues in the CDR3. V lost 4 bases, J lost 15 bases, and 16 bases lay in between. The CDR3 sequence: CASSADYKEGFF. CDR3 sequence (DNA): TGTGCCAGCAGTGCTGACTACAAGGAAGGGTTCTTC.

J is TRBJ2-5 and V is TRBV6-5, with TRBD2 matching 7 bases. Germline trimming cut 0 bases from V and 2 bases from J; bases unmatched to any gene: 6. The germline CDR1 and CDR2 sequences are MNHEY and SVGAGI. There are 16 residues in the CDR3. CDR3: CASSYSGLDLQETQYF. The CDR3 nucleotides are TGTGCCAGCAGTTACTCAGGACTAGATTTACAAGAGACCCAGTACTTC.

DNA of the CDR3: TGTGCCATCAGTGATTGGGGCGGTACTGAAGCTTTCTTT. Translating it yields CAISDWGGTEAFF. The chain uses TRBV10-3 and TRBJ1-1, with D maybe TRBD1 (5 bases). Germline V gene lookup returns CDR1 ENHRY and CDR2 SYGVKD. Trimming left V 3 bases short and J 5 bases short, with 10 bases between. This CDR3 is built from 13 residues.

This chain connects TRBV7-8 to TRBJ2-3; 13 positions agree with TRBD2. This CDR3 has 16 amino acids. Trimming took 3 bases from V and 5 from J; bases not matched to a gene: 5. Looked up from germline, CDR1 is SGHVS and CDR2 is FQNEAQ. The CDR3 loop reads CASSFFRLAGGDTQYF. Written as DNA, the CDR3 is TGTGCCAGCAGCTTTTTTAGACTAGCGGGAGGAGATACGCAGTATTTT.

The chain is built from TRBV6-5 and TRBJ2-7; 8 nucleotides match TRBD1. The V gene's germline CDR1 is MNHEY and CDR2 SVGAGI. Trimming at V came to 6 bases and at J to 3 bases, leaving 4 bases not matched to a gene. The CDR3 length is 13 residues. The CDR3 sequence is CASSYRGNYEQYF. The CDR3 nucleotides are TGTGCCAGCAGCTACAGGGGGAACTACGAGCAGTACTTC.

The V gene is TRBV5-4, the J gene TRBJ1-5, with D maybe TRBD1 (6 bases). V was pared by 0 bases and J by 6 bases, with 16 bases between. Germline CDR1 reads SGHNT; CDR2 reads YYREEE (reference sequence). This CDR3 has 16 amino acids. CDR3 coding DNA: TGTGCCAGCAGCTTGGGCCCCGGGGGGCCGAGTCAGCCCCAGCATTTT. The encoded protein is CASSLGPGGPSQPQHF.

V is TRBV19 and J is TRBJ1-1; tentatively, D is TRBD1 (6 bases). The V end was cut by 7 bases, the J end by 3 bases, with 15 bases between. From germline, CDR1 is LNHDA and CDR2 SQIVND (reference sequence). This CDR3 region has 14 residues. The CDR3, as DNA: TGTGCCAGTACCGAGGGGGGGTCTTACACTGAAGCTTTCTTT. This codes for CASTEGGSYTEAFF.

V gene TRBV5-5 combines with J gene TRBJ1-3; 7 bases map to TRBD1. Germline CDR1 SGHKS, CDR2 YYEKEE (reference sequence). J gave up 0 bases and V 3 bases, and 3 bases lay outside the gene matches. This CDR3 has 15 amino acids. The CDR3 coding sequence is TGTGCCAGCAGCTACGGGACAGACTCTGGAAACACCATATATTTT. Protein product: CASSYGTDSGNTIYF.

This chain joins TRBV7-2 and TRBJ2-3, with 10 positions matching TRBD1. Germline CDR1 and CDR2: SGHTA and FQGNSA. The CDR3 covers 14 residues. V gave up 5 bases and J gave up 3 bases; unmatched junction bases: 2. CDR3 nucleotides: TGTGCCAGCAGCAGGGACAGGGGAACAGATACGCAGTATTTT. Protein sequence: CASSRDRGTDTQYF.

The V and J genes are TRBV6-1 and TRBJ2-3, with TRBD2 identical over 9 bases. The J segment lost 2 bases and the V segment lost 0 bases, leaving 0 bases of the junction unmatched. Per germline, CDR1 MNHNS and CDR2 SASEGT. The CDR3 spans 15 residues. The CDR3 nucleotides read TGTGCCAGCAGTGAAGCGGGACTAGCCACAGATACGCAGTATTTT. It specifies CASSEAGLATDTQYF.

This sequence joins TRBV6-5 and TRBJ2-1; D is possibly TRBD1 (6 bases). Trimming shortened V by 6 bases and J by 4 bases, and 10 bases separated the two germline ends. The CDR3 is made up of 13 amino acids. CDR1 is MNHEY, CDR2 SVGAGI, per germline. The CDR3 nucleotides are TGTGCCAGCAGCCTAGACAGGTACAATGAGCAGTTCTTC. Translated, it gives CASSLDRYNEQFF.

V is TRBV29-1 and J is TRBJ1-2; the D gene is possibly TRBD1 (6 bases). This CDR3 has 17 residues. V was clipped by 6 bases and J by 2 bases, with 25 bases between them. Germline V gene lookup returns CDR1 SQVTM and CDR2 ANQGSEA. The CDR3 reads CSVTEFATGLRNYGYTF. CDR3 bases: TGCAGCGTGACAGAATTCGCGACAGGACTCAGAAACTATGGCTACACCTTC.

The V gene is TRBV7-8, the J gene TRBJ2-1, with TRBD1 as a possible D gene (7 bases). The CDR3 is 14 residues long. In germline, CDR1 is SGHVS, CDR2 FQNEAQ. Trimming took 4 bases from V and 9 from J, leaving 16 bases between them. CDR3 sequence (DNA): TGTGCCAGCAGCTACCTGACAGGGCGGGGTGAGCAGTTCTTC. Translation gives CASSYLTGRGEQFF.

J is TRBJ2-7 and V is TRBV4-3, with TRBD2 matching 9 bases. From germline, CDR1 is LGHNA and CDR2 YSLEER. There are 18 residues in the CDR3. Trimming at V came to 1 base and at J to 6 bases, leaving 16 bases not matched to a gene. In nucleotides, the CDR3 is TGCGCCAGCAGCCAAGTCACTAGCGGGCCACTAGGGTACGGCGAGCAGTACTTC. It is translated as CASSQVTSGPLGYGEQYF.

This rearrangement joins TRBV4-2 to TRBJ2-3, with no clear D. This CDR3 is 16 amino acids long. Trimming took 0 bases from V and 0 from J, leaving 10 bases between them. Germline CDR1 reads LGHNA; CDR2 reads YNFKEQ. In DNA form, the CDR3 reads TGTGCCAGCAGCCAAGAGGCTTCCACTAGCACAGATACGCAGTATTTT. Amino acid sequence: CASSQEASTSTDTQYF.

This clone showed up just a few times. The chain is built from TRBV7-9 and TRBJ1-2; no clear D. Trimming cost V 4 bases and J 6 bases, with 9 bases left between them. Germline CDR1 and CDR2: SEHNR and FQNEAQ (reference sequence). This CDR3 contains 12 residues. CDR3 in amino acids: CASSSRVHGYTF. CDR3 bases: TGTGCCAGCAGCTCAAGGGTACATGGCTACACCTTC.

This sequence joins TRBV5-1 and TRBJ1-4; the D is unclear. The CDR3 loop spans 15 amino acids. Trimming pared 0 bases from V and 8 bases from J, leaving 14 bases between. In germline, CDR1 is SGHRS, CDR2 YFSETQ. The CDR3 bases are TGCGCCAGCAGCTTGGCGGTTCCTGGCGGCGAAAAACTGTTTTTT. Its protein product is CASSLAVPGGEKLFF.

This chain connects TRBV5-6 to TRBJ2-7; 9 bases match TRBD2. CDR1 is SGHDT, CDR2 YYEEEE, per germline. J was trimmed by 3 bases and V by 0 bases; bases with no gene match: 4. The CDR3 is 15 residues long. The CDR3 loop reads CASSLGLAELYEQYF. The CDR3 bases are TGTGCCAGCAGCTTGGGACTAGCGGAGCTCTACGAGCAGTACTTC. The entire variable domain, with the rest obtained from reference TRBV5-6 and TRBJ2-7, is as follows: DAGVTQSPTHLIKTRGQQVTLRCSPKSGHDTVSWYQQALGQGPQFIFQYYEEEERQRGNFPDRFSGHQFPNYSSELNVNALLLGDSALYLCASSLGLAELYEQYFGPGTRLTVT.

The chain has TRBV5-1 and TRBJ1-2, with D unresolved. The CDR3 has 11 amino acids. Germline CDR1 SGHRS, CDR2 YFSETQ. Trimming shortened V by 0 bases and J by 11 bases, and 8 bases separated the two germline ends. The CDR3 DNA sequence: TGCGCCAGCAGCTTGGAAGAGAAATACACCTTC. This translates into CASSLEEKYTF.

This sequence joins TRBV9 and TRBJ2-1, with a tentative D call TRBD1 (5 bases). Trimming took 0 bases from V and 0 from J, leaving 7 bases between them. The CDR3 loop spans 15 amino acids. The germline V gene has CDR1 SGDLS and CDR2 YYNGEE. The CDR3 nucleotides are TGTGCCAGCAGCGTAGAAGGGGACTCCTACAATGAGCAGTTCTTC. Translating gives CASSVEGDSYNEQFF.

The gene calls are TRBV24-1 and TRBJ2-1; D may be TRBD1 (6 bases). The CDR3 length is 14 residues. Trimming cost V 7 bases and J 4 bases, with 13 bases left between them. Germline CDR1 is KGHDR and CDR2 is SFDVKD. CDR3 sequence reads: CATSETGLYNEQFF. CDR3 coding DNA: TGTGCCACCAGCGAAACAGGGTTATACAATGAGCAGTTCTTC.

The V call is TRBV29-1, the J call TRBJ1-1, with a weak D call TRBD1 (6 bases). Germline V CDR1 and CDR2: SQVTM, ANQGSEA. V lost 7 bases and J 7 bases, leaving 22 bases between the germline ends. This CDR3 spans 14 amino acids. The CDR3 here is CSGAGGAGWNEAFF. CDR3 bases: TGCAGCGGAGCGGGGGGGGCAGGGTGGAATGAAGCTTTCTTT.

The genes are TRBV18 and TRBJ2-5, with D possibly TRBD1 on 5 matching bases. Germline CDR1 KGHSH, CDR2 LQKENI. The V end was cut by 4 bases, the J end by 2 bases, with 11 bases between. There are 14 residues in the CDR3. This CDR3 is CASSLVNRQETQYF. DNA of the CDR3: TGTGCCAGCTCACTAGTGAACAGGCAAGAGACCCAGTACTTC.

The chain uses TRBV7-3 and TRBJ2-7, with D hard to call. The V end was cut by 5 bases, the J end by 1 base, with 9 bases between. The germline V gene encodes CDR1 SGHTA and CDR2 FQGTGA. The CDR3 length is 13 residues. The CDR3 here is CASSQGISYEQYF. CDR3 DNA sequence: TGTGCCAGCAGCCAAGGGATTTCCTACGAGCAGTACTTC.

This chain joins TRBV18 and TRBJ2-3; TRBD1 might be the D (5 bases). Germline assignment: CDR1 KGHSH and CDR2 LQKENI. V was trimmed by 6 bases and J by 2 bases, leaving 15 bases between them. There are 15 residues in the CDR3. The CDR3 sequence: CASSPWGSTTDTQYF. The CDR3 DNA reads TGTGCCAGCTCCCCATGGGGCAGCACCACAGATACGCAGTATTTT.